The rows below give T cell receptor beta chains drawn from one sample of a study of T cells after yellow fever vaccination. One entry per CDR3 protein results from TCRdb running MiXCR on the 5' RACE reads. Here the sample spans about 250,000 distinct CDR3 sequences, about 3.9% being singletons. Sequences were derived from PBMCs, sampled 15 days after the yellow fever booster vaccination. The source of these receptors is a young man who received the YFV17D yellow fever vaccine. Each CDR3 is given with its conserved first and last residue. The order of the fields is J gene, V gene, D gene, clone size, CDR3 protein, CDR3 DNA. A D gene is named only where the DNA matches it firmly. Clone size is given for some rows only: seen once, a few or many times, or a class if the clone is expanded.

>TRBJ2-4|TRBV10-3|.|many
CAISDSGANIQYF
TGTGCCATCAGTGATTCGGGGGCAAACATTCAGTACTTC
>TRBJ1-6|TRBV7-2|.|many
CASSLLRADSPLHF
TGTGCCAGCAGCCTATTGAGGGCGGATTCACCCCTCCACTTT
>TRBJ1-1|TRBV5-6|.|many
CASSLLLDTEAFF
TGTGCCAGCAGCTTATTATTAGACACTGAAGCTTTCTTT
>TRBJ2-5|TRBV6-4|TRBD2|many
CASSLTSGGKETQYF
TGTGCCAGCAGCCTAACTAGCGGGGGAAAAGAGACCCAGTACTTC
>TRBJ1-6|TRBV3-1|.|many
CASSQFTDSPLHF
TGTGCCAGCAGCCAGTTTACAGATTCACCCCTCCACTTT
>TRBJ1-2|TRBV7-2|TRBD1|many
CASSPRGTGGKPYGYTF
TGTGCCAGCAGCCCGAGGGGGACAGGGGGAAAACCCTATGGCTACACCTTC
>TRBJ2-3|TRBV25-1|TRBD2|many
CASREPGGRDTQYF
TGTGCCAGCAGGGAACCGGGGGGGAGAGATACGCAGTATTTT
>TRBJ1-5|TRBV4-1|.|many
CASSQERGLRGRGTGQPQHF
TGCGCCAGCAGCCAAGAACGGGGCTTGCGGGGCCGGGGTACTGGTCAGCCCCAGCATTTT
>TRBJ2-5|TRBV4-3|.|many
CASSQDGRGREETQYF
TGCGCCAGCAGCCAAGATGGTCGGGGCAGGGAGGAGACCCAGTACTTC
>TRBJ2-3|TRBV24-1|.|.
CATGGNTDTQYF
TGTGCCACCGGCGGGAACACAGATACGCAGTATTTT
>TRBJ2-3|TRBV7-3|.|.
CASSLTGTREDTQYF
TGTGCCAGCAGCCTCACCGGGACCAGGGAGGATACGCAGTATTTT
>TRBJ1-1|TRBV7-3|.|many
CASKEQNTEAFF
TGTGCCAGCAAGGAACAGAACACTGAAGCTTTCTTT
>TRBJ2-7|TRBV27|.|.
CASSRAGQPLYEQYF
TGTGCCAGCAGTAGGGCGGGACAGCCACTCTACGAGCAGTACTTC
>TRBJ1-5|TRBV6-6|TRBD1|many
CASTPDRSEPQHF
TGTGCCAGCACCCCGGACAGGTCGGAGCCCCAGCATTTT
>TRBJ1-2|TRBV5-4|TRBD1|.
CASRPMGQGSYTF
TGTGCCAGCAGACCCATGGGACAGGGCAGCTACACCTTC
>TRBJ1-1|TRBV5-1|.|many
CASSSGEADTEAFF
TGCGCCAGCAGCTCTGGGGAGGCTGACACTGAAGCTTTCTTT
>TRBJ2-5|TRBV9|.|.
CASSVAGGGDSQETQYF
TGTGCCAGCAGCGTAGCCGGAGGAGGGGATTCCCAAGAGACCCAGTACTTC
>TRBJ2-3|TRBV12-3/TRBV12-4|.|few
CASRGGGDTQYF
TGTGCCAGCAGGGGGGGTGGAGATACGCAGTATTTT
>TRBJ2-5|TRBV4-1|TRBD2|many
CASSQGLAGMGETQYF
TGCGCCAGCAGCCAAGGACTAGCGGGGATGGGGGAGACCCAGTACTTC
>TRBJ2-1|TRBV11-2|.|many
CASSIEGFTYNEQFF
TGTGCCAGCAGCATAGAAGGGTTTACCTACAATGAGCAGTTCTTC
>TRBJ2-6|TRBV28|.|many
CASSPAGSGANVLTF
TGTGCCAGCAGCCCCGCGGGCTCTGGGGCCAACGTCCTGACTTTC
>TRBJ1-2|TRBV5-1|.|many
CASSLEVGDPSGYTF
TGCGCCAGCAGCTTGGAAGTAGGTGACCCTAGTGGCTACACCTTC
>TRBJ2-6|TRBV29-1|.|few
CSVERGTNSGANVLTF
TGCAGCGTTGAGAGGGGAACCAACTCTGGGGCCAACGTCCTGACTTTC
>TRBJ1-1|TRBV7-9|.|many
CASSPDPDSSVVNTEAFF
TGTGCCAGCAGCCCGGACCCGGACAGCTCCGTCGTGAACACTGAAGCTTTCTTT
>TRBJ2-2|TRBV29-1|.|many
CSVLPRRANTGELFF
TGCAGCGTGCTTCCTCGACGGGCGAACACCGGGGAGCTGTTTTTT
>TRBJ2-5|TRBV3-1|TRBD1|many
CASSLTGVEETQYF
TGTGCCAGCAGCCTGACAGGGGTGGAGGAGACCCAGTACTTC
>TRBJ2-3|TRBV20-1|TRBD1|many
CSAIGGSYTDTQYF
TGCAGTGCAATAGGGGGCTCGTACACAGATACGCAGTATTTT
>TRBJ2-5|TRBV11-2|.|many
CASSKKTGTGATETQYF
TGTGCCAGCAGCAAAAAAACCGGGACGGGGGCGACGGAGACCCAGTACTTC
>TRBJ2-7|TRBV7-9|.|many
CASSLSQGLQYF
TGTGCCAGCAGCTTGAGTCAGGGCCTGCAGTACTTC
>TRBJ2-4|TRBV7-9|TRBD2|many
CASSSFGGRDIQYF
TGTGCCAGCAGCTCCTTCGGGGGGAGGGACATTCAGTACTTC
>TRBJ2-5|TRBV6-1|.|many
CASSESAGGETQYF
TGTGCCAGCAGCGAAAGCGCCGGGGGAGAGACCCAGTACTTC
>TRBJ2-3|TRBV20-1|.|many
CSARGSTDTQYF
TGCAGCGCTCGAGGGAGCACAGATACGCAGTATTTT
>TRBJ1-5|TRBV9|.|many
CASSVAPGPDQPQHF
TGTGCCAGCAGCGTAGCACCGGGACCCGATCAGCCCCAGCATTTT
>TRBJ1-6|TRBV5-6|.|many
CASSLASGRVSPLHF
TGTGCCAGCAGCTTGGCCTCGGGACGGGTATCACCCCTCCACTTT
>TRBJ2-3|TRBV27|.|many
CASSLDGSADTQYF
TGTGCCAGCAGTTTAGACGGGTCGGCAGATACGCAGTATTTT
>TRBJ2-5|TRBV7-2|TRBD2|many
CASSLKGLAGVETQYF
TGTGCCAGCAGCTTGAAGGGACTAGCGGGGGTCGAGACCCAGTACTTC
>TRBJ1-5|TRBV2|TRBD1|many
CASSMTGGNQPQHF
TGTGCCAGCAGTATGACAGGGGGCAATCAGCCCCAGCATTTT
>TRBJ2-3|TRBV11-1|.|many
CASSTGTLGTDTQYF
TGTGCCAGCAGCACCGGGACGTTAGGCACAGATACGCAGTATTTT
>TRBJ1-1|TRBV9|.|many
CASSITGTMNTEAFF
TGTGCCAGCAGCATAACCGGGACAATGAACACTGAAGCTTTCTTT
>TRBJ2-5|TRBV30|TRBD1|many
CAWSWTGLQETQYF
TGTGCCTGGAGCTGGACAGGTCTCCAAGAGACCCAGTACTTC
>TRBJ1-2|TRBV29-1|.|many
CSVVGSGGYTF
TGCAGCGTTGTCGGCAGTGGAGGCTACACCTTC
>TRBJ2-1|TRBV6-2/TRBV6-3|.|many
CASSSYLGNEQFF
TGTGCCAGCAGCTCGTATTTGGGCAATGAGCAGTTCTTC
>TRBJ1-3|TRBV4-1|TRBD1|.
CASSQATGVGNTIYF
TGCGCCAGCAGCCAAGCTACAGGGGTAGGAAACACCATATATTTT
>TRBJ2-3|TRBV5-1|.|many
CASSLLSGASTDTQYF
TGCGCCAGCAGCTTGCTCTCGGGTGCTAGCACAGATACGCAGTATTTT
>TRBJ2-2|TRBV5-6|.|many
CASSYGSPAPNTGELFF
TGTGCCAGCAGCTACGGGAGCCCTGCCCCGAACACCGGGGAGCTGTTTTTT
>TRBJ1-2|TRBV3-1|TRBD1|.
CASSSTGLGQDASNYGYTF
TGTGCCAGCAGCTCAACCGGGCTGGGACAGGACGCTTCTAACTATGGCTACACCTTC
>TRBJ2-5|TRBV7-8|.|many
CASPVGQETQYF
TGTGCCAGCCCCGTCGGGCAAGAGACCCAGTACTTC
>TRBJ2-7|TRBV5-1|.|many
CASSLDLVGEQYF
TGCGCCAGCAGCTTGGACCTCGTGGGGGAGCAGTACTTC
>TRBJ1-1|TRBV7-9|.|many
CASSLEERRGEAFF
TGTGCCAGCAGCTTAGAGGAGAGAAGGGGTGAAGCTTTCTTT
>TRBJ2-7|TRBV21-1|.|many
CASSNGRIYEQYF
TGTGCCAGCAGCAATGGGCGGATCTACGAGCAGTACTTC
>TRBJ1-6|TRBV5-1|.|few
CASSPTLLSSYNSPLHF
TGCGCCAGCAGCCCGACGCTTCTAAGCTCCTATAATTCACCCCTCCACTTT
>TRBJ1-4|TRBV20-1|TRBD1|many
CSAREAYTGDGEKLFF
TGCAGTGCTAGAGAGGCCTATACAGGGGATGGTGAAAAACTGTTTTTT
>TRBJ2-3|TRBV20-1|.|many
CSARLEGADTQYF
TGCAGTGCTAGGTTGGAAGGGGCAGATACGCAGTATTTT
>TRBJ1-1|TRBV5-1|.|many
CASSRQASNTEAFF
TGCGCCAGCAGTCGACAGGCTAGTAACACTGAAGCTTTCTTT
>TRBJ2-2|TRBV4-3|.|many
CASSQEGSPGELFF
TGCGCCAGCAGCCAAGAAGGGAGTCCCGGGGAGCTGTTTTTT